Presented here are 5 T cell receptor beta chains from one specimen sequenced in a study of lymphopenia after photon versus proton radiotherapy. The assay was immunoSEQ multiplex PCR, and TCRdb's table has in-frame clones only and misses some. The table lists over 35,000 clones, about 86% of them singletons. The source was peripheral blood, collected from a patient treated with proton-based radiotherapy. The receptors here all came from a woman in her 70s with pancreatic cancer. Some clones in this sample may be carry-over from other donors' samples.

This clone was seen once. The chain links TRBV5-4 to TRBJ1-1, with D perhaps TRBD1 (5 bases). Germline values: CDR1 SGHNT, CDR2 YYREEE (reference sequence). The CDR3 is 17 residues long. V lost 0 bases to trimming and J lost 0 bases, with 15 bases between them. The chain's CDR3 is CASSLGSGGLVNTEAFF. CDR3 nucleotides: TGTGCCAGCAGCTTGGGTTCGGGGGGTCTTGTGAACACTGAAGCTTTCTTT.

The V call is TRBV2, the J call TRBJ2-1; 9 bases fit TRBD2. Germline V gene data show CDR1 as SNHLY and CDR2 as FYNNEI. V lost 4 bases and J lost 0; bases outside the gene matches: 4. The CDR3 is 16 amino acids. The CDR3 coding sequence is TGTGCCAGCAGTGGGACTAGCGCTCGCTCCTACAATGAGCAGTTCTTC. Its protein product is CASSGTSARSYNEQFF.

This chain links TRBV30 with TRBJ2-1; tentatively, D is TRBD2 (6 bases). From germline, CDR1 is GTSNPN and CDR2 SVGIG (reference sequence). V was clipped by 1 base and J by 5 bases, with 15 bases between them. This CDR3 has 15 amino acids. The CDR3 sequence: CAWSAGLLPNNEQFF. DNA of the CDR3: TGTGCCTGGAGTGCCGGACTACTCCCCAACAATGAGCAGTTCTTC. The variable domain in full, completed from reference TRBV30 and TRBJ2-1, reads SQTIHQWPATLVQPVGSPLSLECTVEGTSNPNLYWYRQAAGRGLQLLFYSVGIGQISSEVPQNLSASRPQDRQFILSSKKLLLSDSGFYLCAWSAGLLPNNEQFFGPGTRLTVL.

J is TRBJ2-1 and V is TRBV27, with TRBD2 identical over 10 bases. Germline trimming cut 5 bases from V and 6 bases from J; bases unmatched to any gene: 10. The germline V gene has CDR1 MNHEY and CDR2 SMNVEV (reference sequence). The CDR3 has 16 amino acids. The CDR3: CASSASSGSGFNEQFF. DNA of the CDR3: TGTGCCAGCAGTGCGTCTAGCGGGAGCGGTTTCAATGAGCAGTTCTTC.

This chain connects TRBV29-1 to TRBJ2-5; 12 bases line up with TRBD1. Gene TRBJ2-7 matches the end of the DNA better, so the J call may be wrong. CDR1 and CDR2 (germline): SQVTM, ANQGSEA. There are 15 residues in the CDR3. CDR3 sequence (DNA): TGCAGCGTCACGGTCGGGACAGGGGGCTGGTACGAGCAGTACTTC. This codes for CSVTVGTGGWYEQYF.